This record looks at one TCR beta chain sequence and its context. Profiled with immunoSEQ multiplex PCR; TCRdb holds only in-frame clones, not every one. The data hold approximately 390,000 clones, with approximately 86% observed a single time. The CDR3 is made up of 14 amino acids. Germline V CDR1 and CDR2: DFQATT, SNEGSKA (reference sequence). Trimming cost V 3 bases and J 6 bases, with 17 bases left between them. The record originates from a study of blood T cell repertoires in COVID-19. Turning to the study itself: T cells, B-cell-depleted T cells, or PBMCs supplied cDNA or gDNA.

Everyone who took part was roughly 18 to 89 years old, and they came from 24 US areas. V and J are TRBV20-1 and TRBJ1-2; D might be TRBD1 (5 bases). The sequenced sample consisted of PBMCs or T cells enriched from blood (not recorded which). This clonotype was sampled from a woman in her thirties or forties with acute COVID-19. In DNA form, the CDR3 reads TGCAGTGCTAGTGTTCAGGGAGGCATGGATGGCTACACCTTC. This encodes CSASVQGGMDGYTF.